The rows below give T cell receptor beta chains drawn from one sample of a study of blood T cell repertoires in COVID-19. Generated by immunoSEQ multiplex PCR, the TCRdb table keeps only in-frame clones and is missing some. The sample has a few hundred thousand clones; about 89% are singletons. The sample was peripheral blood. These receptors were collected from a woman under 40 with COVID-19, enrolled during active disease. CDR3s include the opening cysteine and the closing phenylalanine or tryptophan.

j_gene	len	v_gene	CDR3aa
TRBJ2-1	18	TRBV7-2	CASSSQAGAPTSYNEQFF
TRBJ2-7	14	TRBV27	CASSSLAGGHEQYF
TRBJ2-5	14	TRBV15	CATSRGGRSETQYF
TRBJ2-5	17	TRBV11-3	CASSLGSQRMYQETQYF
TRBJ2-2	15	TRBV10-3	CAISVGGWGTGELFF
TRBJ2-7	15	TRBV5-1	CASSLYGQVPYEQYF
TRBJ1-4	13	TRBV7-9	CASTAGHDEKLFF
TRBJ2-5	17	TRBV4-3	CASSQKPSGGAGETQYF
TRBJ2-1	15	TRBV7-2	CASTELVFGVDEQFF
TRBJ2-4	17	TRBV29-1	CSAQQDRVPLAKNIQYF
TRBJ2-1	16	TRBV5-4	CASSPSGGGGASEQFF
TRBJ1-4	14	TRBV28	CASSPAGVEEKLFF
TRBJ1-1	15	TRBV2	CASSESVILNTEAFF
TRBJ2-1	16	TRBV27	CASSFVGLASYNEQFF
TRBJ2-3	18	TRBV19	CASSETGTSGRASDTQYF
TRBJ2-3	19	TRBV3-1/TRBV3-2	CASSQGPGLAVGAGDTQYF
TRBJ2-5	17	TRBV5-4	CASSSRTSGRARETQYF
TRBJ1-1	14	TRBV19	CASWQGLERTEAFF